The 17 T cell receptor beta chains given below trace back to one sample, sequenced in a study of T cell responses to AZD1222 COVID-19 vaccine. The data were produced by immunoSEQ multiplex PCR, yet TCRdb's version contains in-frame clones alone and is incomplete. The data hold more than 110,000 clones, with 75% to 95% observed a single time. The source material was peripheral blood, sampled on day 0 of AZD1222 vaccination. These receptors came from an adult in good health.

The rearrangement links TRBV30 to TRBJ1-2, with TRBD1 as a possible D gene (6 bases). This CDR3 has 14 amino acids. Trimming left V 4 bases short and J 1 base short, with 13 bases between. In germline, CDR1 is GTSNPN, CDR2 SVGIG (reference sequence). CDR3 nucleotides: TGTGCCTGGACCCCGGACAGATTTAACTATGGCTACACCTTC. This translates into CAWTPDRFNYGYTF.

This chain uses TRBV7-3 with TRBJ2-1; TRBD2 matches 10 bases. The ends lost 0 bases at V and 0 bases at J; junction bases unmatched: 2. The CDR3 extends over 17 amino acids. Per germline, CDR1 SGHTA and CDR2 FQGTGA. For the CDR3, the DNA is TGTGCCAGCAGCTTAACAGCGGGAGGGAGCTCCTACAATGAGCAGTTCTTC. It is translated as CASSLTAGGSSYNEQFF.

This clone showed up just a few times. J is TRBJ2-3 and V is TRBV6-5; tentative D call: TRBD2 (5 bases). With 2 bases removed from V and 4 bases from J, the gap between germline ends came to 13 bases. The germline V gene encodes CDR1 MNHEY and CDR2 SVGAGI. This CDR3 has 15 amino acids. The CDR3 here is CASSYGVGSADTQYF. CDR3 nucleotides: TGTGCCAGCAGTTACGGTGTAGGTAGCGCAGATACGCAGTATTTT.

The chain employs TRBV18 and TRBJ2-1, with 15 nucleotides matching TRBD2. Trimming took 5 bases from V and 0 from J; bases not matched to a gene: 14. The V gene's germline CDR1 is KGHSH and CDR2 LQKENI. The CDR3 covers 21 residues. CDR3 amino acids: CASSSTSGLAGGLSSYNEQFF. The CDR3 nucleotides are TGTGCCAGCTCATCAACTTCGGGACTAGCGGGGGGCCTTAGCTCCTACAATGAGCAGTTCTTC.

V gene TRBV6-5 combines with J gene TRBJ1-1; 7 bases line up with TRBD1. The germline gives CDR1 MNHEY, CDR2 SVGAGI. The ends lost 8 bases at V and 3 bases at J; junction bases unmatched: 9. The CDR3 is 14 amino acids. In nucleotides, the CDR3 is TGTGCCAGCCAGACAAGACAGGGCTACACTGAAGCTTTCTTT. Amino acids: CASQTRQGYTEAFF.

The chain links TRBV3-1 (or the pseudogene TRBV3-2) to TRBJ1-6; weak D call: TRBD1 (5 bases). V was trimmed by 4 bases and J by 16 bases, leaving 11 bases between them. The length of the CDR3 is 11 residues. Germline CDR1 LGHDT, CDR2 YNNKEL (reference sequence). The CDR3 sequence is CASSLWDRLHF. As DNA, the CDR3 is TGTGCCAGCAGCCTGTGGGACCGACTCCACTTT.

The CDR3 protein is CASSLRGGEDYGYTF. The CDR3 DNA reads as TGCGCCAGCAGCCTAAGGGGAGGGGAGGACTATGGCTACACCTTC. The rearrangement links TRBV23-1 to TRBJ1-2, with D maybe TRBD1 (5 bases). TRBV23-1 belongs to the ORF category, with a function that is uncertain. CDR3 length: 15 residues. Trimming cost V 6 bases and J 3 bases, with 17 bases left between them.

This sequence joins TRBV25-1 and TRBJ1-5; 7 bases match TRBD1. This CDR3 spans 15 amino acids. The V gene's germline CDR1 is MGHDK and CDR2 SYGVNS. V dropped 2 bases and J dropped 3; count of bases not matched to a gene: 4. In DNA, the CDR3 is TGTGCCAGCAGTGAAGGGACAGCAATCAATCAGCCCCAGCATTTT. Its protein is CASSEGTAINQPQHF.

The CDR3 DNA is TGTGCCAGCAGCTTAGAACTAGCGGGGGCGAGCTCCTACAATGAGCAGTTCTTC. Protein product: CASSLELAGASSYNEQFF. This chain uses TRBV7-2 with TRBJ2-1; 11 bases are shared with TRBD2. Germline CDR1 reads SGHTA; CDR2 reads FQGNSA. The CDR3 loop spans 18 amino acids. The V and J ends lost 1 base and 0 bases, in that order; junction bases with no gene match: 5.

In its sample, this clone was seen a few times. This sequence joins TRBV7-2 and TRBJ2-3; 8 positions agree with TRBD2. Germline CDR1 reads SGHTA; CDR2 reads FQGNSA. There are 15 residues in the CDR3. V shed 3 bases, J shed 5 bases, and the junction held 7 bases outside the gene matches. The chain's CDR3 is CASSLGSAGGDTQYF. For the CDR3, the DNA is TGTGCCAGCAGCTTGGGATCCGCGGGGGGAGATACGCAGTATTTT.

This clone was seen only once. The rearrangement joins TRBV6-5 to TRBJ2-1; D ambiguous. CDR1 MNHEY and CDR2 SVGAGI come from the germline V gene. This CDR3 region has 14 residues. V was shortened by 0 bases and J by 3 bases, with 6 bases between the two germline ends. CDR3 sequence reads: CASSYSSNYNEQFF. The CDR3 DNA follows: TGTGCCAGCAGTTACTCGAGTAACTACAATGAGCAGTTCTTC.

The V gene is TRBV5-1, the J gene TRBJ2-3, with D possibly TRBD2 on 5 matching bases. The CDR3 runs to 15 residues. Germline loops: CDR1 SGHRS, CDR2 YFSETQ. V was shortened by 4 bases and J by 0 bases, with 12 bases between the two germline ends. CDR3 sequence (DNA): TGCGCCAGCAGCACCCGGACGGGGAGCACAGATACGCAGTATTTT. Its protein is CASSTRTGSTDTQYF. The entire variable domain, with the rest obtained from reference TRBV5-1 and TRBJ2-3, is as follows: KAGVTQTPRYLIKTRGQQVTLSCSPISGHRSVSWYQQTPGQGLQFLFEYFSETQRNKGNFPGRFSGRQFSNSRSEMNVSTLELGDSALYLCASSTRTGSTDTQYFGPGTRLTVL.

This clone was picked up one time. The CDR3: CAGGTGAYPYEQYF. CDR3 DNA: TGTGCCGGGGGGACAGGGGCTTATCCCTACGAGCAGTACTTC. The gene calls are TRBV6-5 and TRBJ2-7, with 10 bases lining up with TRBD1. J lost 2 bases, V lost 11 bases, and 9 bases had no gene match. Germline V gives CDR1 MNHEY, CDR2 SVGAGI. The length of the CDR3 is 14 residues.

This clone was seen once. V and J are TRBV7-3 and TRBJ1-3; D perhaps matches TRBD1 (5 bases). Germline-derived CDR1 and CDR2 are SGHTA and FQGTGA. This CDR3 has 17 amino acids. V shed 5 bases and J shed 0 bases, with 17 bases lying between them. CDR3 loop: CASSPRARGVSGNTIYF. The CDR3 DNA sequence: TGTGCCAGCAGCCCTAGGGCGCGGGGGGTCTCTGGAAACACCATATATTTT.

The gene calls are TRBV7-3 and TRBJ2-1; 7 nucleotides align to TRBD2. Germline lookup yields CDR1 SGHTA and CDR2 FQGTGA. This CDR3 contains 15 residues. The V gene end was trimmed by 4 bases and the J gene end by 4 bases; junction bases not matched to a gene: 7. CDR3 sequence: CASSYASGEYNEQFF. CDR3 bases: TGTGCCAGCAGCTACGCTAGCGGAGAGTACAATGAGCAGTTCTTC.

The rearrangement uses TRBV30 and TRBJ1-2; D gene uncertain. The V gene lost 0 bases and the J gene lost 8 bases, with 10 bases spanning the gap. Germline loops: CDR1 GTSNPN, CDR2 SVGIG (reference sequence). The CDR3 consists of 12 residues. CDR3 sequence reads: CAWSVTVGGYTF. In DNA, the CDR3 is TGTGCCTGGAGTGTAACGGTGGGCGGCTACACCTTC. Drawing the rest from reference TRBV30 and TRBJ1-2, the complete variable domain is SQTIHQWPATLVQPVGSPLSLECTVEGTSNPNLYWYRQAAGRGLQLLFYSVGIGQISSEVPQNLSASRPQDRQFILSSKKLLLSDSGFYLCAWSVTVGGYTFGSGTRLTVV.

CDR3 in amino acids: CASAGTGNPGNEKLFF. As DNA, the CDR3 is TGTGCCAGTGCCGGGACAGGGAATCCGGGCAATGAAAAACTGTTTTTT. J is TRBJ1-4 and V is TRBV19, with 9 bases fitting TRBD1. The CDR3 totals 16 residues. Germline-derived CDR1 and CDR2 are LNHDA and SQIVND (reference sequence). J gave up 5 bases and V 8 bases, and 12 bases lay outside the gene matches.